A single sample gave rise to the 30 T cell receptor beta chains below, sequenced in a study of Tregs in tolerant kidney transplant recipients. This table comes from immunoSEQ multiplex PCR, and its TCRdb copy is limited to in-frame clones, with some not included. In the table there are 70,000 to 95,000 clones, approximately 90% of which are singletons. Material: Tregs from blood, obtained before the transplant. The source is a human donor who received a combined kidney and bone marrow transplant.

V gene TRBV4-3 combines with J gene TRBJ1-1; 9 bases match TRBD1. Germline assignment: CDR1 LGHNA and CDR2 YSLEER. The V gene end was trimmed by 4 bases and the J gene end by 4 bases; junction bases not matched to a gene: 7. The CDR3 is 15 residues long. CDR3 region: CASSLQGQGTTEAFF. In DNA, the CDR3 is TGCGCCAGCAGCCTTCAGGGACAGGGTACCACTGAAGCTTTCTTT.

This clone was seen a single time. The rearrangement joins TRBV7-9 to TRBJ2-3, with D perhaps TRBD1 (5 bases). Germline loops: CDR1 SEHNR, CDR2 FQNEAQ (reference sequence). V shed 5 bases and J shed 1 base, with 13 bases lying between them. The CDR3 is made up of 15 amino acids. CDR3 region: CASSTRVGGTDTQYF. As DNA, the CDR3 is TGTGCCAGCAGCACCAGGGTAGGAGGCACAGATACGCAGTATTTT.

The rearrangement uses TRBV9 and TRBJ2-7; no clear D gene. The CDR3 has 14 amino acids. CDR1 and CDR2 (germline): SGDLS, YYNGEE. Trimming left V 0 bases short and J 7 bases short, with 14 bases between. In nucleotides, the CDR3 is TGTGCCAGCAGCGTAGGACCAGACAAGAAAGAGCAGTACTTC. Protein product: CASSVGPDKKEQYF.

CDR3 sequence reads: CSVDPGKAGQFF. CDR3 coding DNA: TGCAGCGTTGATCCCGGGAAAGCCGGACAGTTCTTC. The chain uses TRBV29-1 and TRBJ2-1; D is possibly TRBD2 (5 bases). Looked up from germline, CDR1 is SQVTM and CDR2 is ANQGSEA. CDR3 length: 12 amino acids. V was clipped by 3 bases and J by 13 bases, with 16 bases between them.

The chain is built from TRBV30 and TRBJ1-6; D unclear. CDR3 size: 15 residues. Germline CDR1 is GTSNPN and CDR2 is SVGIG (reference sequence). The V and J ends lost 0 bases and 5 bases respectively, with 11 bases between them. The CDR3 DNA sequence: TGTGCCTGGAGTGTAGGGTCAGACCATAATTCACCCCTCCACTTT. Protein sequence: CAWSVGSDHNSPLHF.

The V gene is TRBV5-8, the J gene TRBJ2-5; no clear D. Germline assignment: CDR1 SGHTS and CDR2 YDEGEE. V gave up 0 bases and J gave up 5 bases, with 5 bases separating them. The CDR3 sequence is 12 residues long. Written as DNA, the CDR3 is TGTGCCAGCAGCTTGGTTAAGGAGACCCAGTACTTC. This codes for CASSLVKETQYF.

This clone was seen just once. V is TRBV15 and J is TRBJ2-4; D not certain. Germline values: CDR1 LNHNV, CDR2 YYDKDF (reference sequence). The V end was cut by 5 bases, the J end by 3 bases, with 11 bases between. This CDR3 is 14 amino acids long. The CDR3 loop reads CATSVAQSKNIQYF. The CDR3, as DNA: TGTGCCACCAGCGTAGCACAGAGCAAAAACATTCAGTACTTC.

This clone was picked up one time. V is TRBV28 and J is TRBJ1-4; D uncertain. The CDR3 is 17 residues long. Germline V gene data show CDR1 as MDHEN and CDR2 as SYDVKM. Between the trimmed V and J ends, which lost 5 bases and 4 bases, there was a span of 20 bases. CDR3 region: CASSVDWESIDNEKLFF. The CDR3 DNA sequence: TGTGCCAGCAGTGTGGACTGGGAGTCGATTGATAATGAAAAACTGTTTTTT. The complete variable domain, with remaining parts taken from reference TRBV28 and TRBJ1-4, reads DVKVTQSSRYLVKRTGEKVFLECVQDMDHENMFWYRQDPGLGLRLIYFSYDVKMKEKGDIPEGYSVSREKKERFSLILESASTNQTSMYLCASSVDWESIDNEKLFFGSGTQLSVL.

This chain uses TRBV28 with TRBJ1-1; maybe TRBD1 (6 bases). The germline CDR1 and CDR2 sequences are MDHEN and SYDVKM. This CDR3 is 15 amino acids long. Trimming shortened V by 3 bases and J by 7 bases, and 18 bases separated the two germline ends. This CDR3 reads CASSFGGARGNEAFF. The CDR3 bases are TGTGCCAGCAGTTTTGGAGGGGCGAGGGGGAATGAAGCTTTCTTT.

The chain uses TRBV14 and TRBJ1-1; no definite D call. Germline CDR1 reads SGHDN; CDR2 reads FVKESK. The CDR3 consists of 13 residues. Trimming stripped 0 bases from V and 0 bases from J, with 2 bases between. Written as DNA, the CDR3 is TGTGCCAGCAGCCAAGATATGAACACTGAAGCTTTCTTT. Protein product: CASSQDMNTEAFF. The full variable domain, completed using reference TRBV14 and TRBJ1-1, is EAGVTQFPSHSVIEKGQTVTLRCDPISGHDNLYWYRRVMGKEIKFLLHFVKESKQDESGMPNNRFLAERTGGTYSTLKVQPAELEDSGVYFCASSQDMNTEAFFGQGTRLTVV.

J is TRBJ1-1 and V is TRBV6-1; TRBD1 agrees at 8 bases. Germline trimming cut 4 bases from V and 2 bases from J; bases unmatched to any gene: 6. The CDR3 runs 15 residues. The germline V gene encodes CDR1 MNHNS and CDR2 SASEGT. The CDR3 nucleotides are TGTGCCAGCAGTGTGGGGGACAGGATCAACACTGAAGCTTTCTTT. Translating gives CASSVGDRINTEAFF.

The rearrangement links TRBV5-1 to TRBJ2-3, with 11 bases matching TRBD2. V shed 4 bases, J shed 2 bases, and the junction held 6 bases outside the gene matches. The CDR3 is 16 amino acids. CDR1 SGHRS and CDR2 YFSETQ come from the germline V gene. This chain's CDR3 is CASSRGTSGYTDTQYF. In nucleotides, the CDR3 is TGCGCCAGCAGCAGGGGGACTAGCGGTTACACAGATACGCAGTATTTT.

The chain links TRBV7-3 to TRBJ2-3, with D possibly being TRBD2 (5 bases). This CDR3 has 13 residues. Trimming left V 6 bases short and J 2 bases short, with 9 bases between. Looked up from germline, CDR1 is SGHTA and CDR2 is FQGTGA. The CDR3 loop reads CASSSGVTDTQYF. In DNA, the CDR3 is TGTGCCAGCAGTTCCGGGGTCACAGATACGCAGTATTTT.

This sequence joins TRBV29-1 and TRBJ2-7, with TRBD1 matching 10 bases. The CDR3 runs 13 residues. CDR1 is SQVTM and CDR2 is ANQGSEA in the germline V gene. The J segment lost 4 bases and the V segment lost 5 bases, leaving 5 bases of the junction unmatched. The CDR3: CSVRRDRGYEQYF. DNA of the CDR3: TGCAGCGTTCGCCGGGACAGGGGTTACGAGCAGTACTTC.

J is TRBJ2-7 and V is TRBV7-2; D call uncertain. The CDR3 contains 13 residues. V shed 3 bases and J shed 7 bases, with 13 bases lying between them. The germline V gene encodes CDR1 SGHTA and CDR2 FQGNSA. The CDR3 DNA sequence: TGTGCCAGCAGCTTGGGCTCCTCTAGTGAGCAGTACTTC. The encoded protein is CASSLGSSSEQYF. Full variable domain (remainder filled in from reference TRBV7-2 and TRBJ2-7): GAGVSQSPSNKVTEKGKDVELRCDPISGHTALYWYRQSLGQGLEFLIYFQGNSAPDKSGLPSDRFSAERTGGSVSTLTIQRTQQEDSAVYLCASSLGSSSEQYFGPGTRLTVT.

The rearrangement joins TRBV5-1 to TRBJ2-5; D is undetermined. The length of the CDR3 is 14 residues. Germline CDR1 and CDR2: SGHRS and YFSETQ. The ends were cut back, 0 bases at V and 1 base at J, with 7 bases in the middle. The DNA for the CDR3 is TGCGCCAGCAGCTTGGTGGGGATCCAAGAGACCCAGTACTTC. This translates into CASSLVGIQETQYF.

V and J are TRBV6-5 and TRBJ2-7; TRBD1 might be the D (6 bases). V was clipped by 6 bases and J by 0 bases, with 15 bases between them. This CDR3 region has 15 residues. Germline V gene data show CDR1 as MNHEY and CDR2 as SVGAGI. CDR3 protein: CASSPRQAASYEQYF. CDR3 nucleotides: TGTGCCAGCAGCCCTAGACAGGCCGCCTCCTACGAGCAGTACTTC.

The chain links TRBV20-1 to TRBJ2-5; D unresolved. Germline loops: CDR1 DFQATT, CDR2 SNEGSKA (reference sequence). With 4 bases removed from V and 2 bases from J, the gap between germline ends came to 2 bases. The CDR3 runs 10 residues. The CDR3 loop is CSAMQETQYF. For the CDR3, the DNA is TGCAGTGCTATGCAAGAGACCCAGTACTTC.

This chain uses TRBV5-6 with TRBJ1-5; D is undetermined. The CDR3 is made up of 15 amino acids. Germline values: CDR1 SGHDT, CDR2 YYEEEE. V was clipped by 2 bases and J by 0 bases, with 9 bases between them. CDR3 sequence (DNA): TGTGCCAGCAGCTTCCGGTCTTATAGCAATCAGCCCCAGCATTTT. It encodes CASSFRSYSNQPQHF.

The genes are TRBV19 and TRBJ1-4; no definite D call. The CDR3 extends over 16 amino acids. V lost 8 bases and J lost 0, with 16 bases in between. Germline assignment: CDR1 LNHDA and CDR2 SQIVND (reference sequence). CDR3 DNA: TGTGCCAGTGCGCGTGGGCAGTTGGCAACTAATGAAAAACTGTTTTTT. This sequence encodes CASARGQLATNEKLFF.

The chain couples TRBV11-2 to TRBJ1-1; D is perhaps TRBD1 (5 bases). Between the trimmed V and J ends, which lost 0 bases and 10 bases, there was a span of 12 bases. This CDR3 has 13 amino acids. The germline V gene has CDR1 SGHAT and CDR2 FQNNGV. In nucleotides, the CDR3 is TGTGCCAGCAGCTTAGATCTGCAGGGTAGAGCTTTCTTT. Its translation is CASSLDLQGRAFF.

The V call is TRBV29-1, the J call TRBJ1-2; D possibly corresponds to TRBD1 (5 bases). Trimming cost V 4 bases and J 4 bases, with 10 bases left between them. This CDR3 has 12 residues. CDR1 and CDR2 (germline): SQVTM, ANQGSEA. CDR3 loop: CSVGGGGYGYTF. CDR3 nucleotides: TGCAGCGTTGGGGGGGGAGGCTATGGCTACACCTTC. Using reference TRBV29-1 and TRBJ1-2 for the parts outside the CDR3, the full variable domain is SAVISQKPSRDICQRGTSLTIQCQVDSQVTMMFWYRQQPGQSLTLIATANQGSEATYESGFVIDKFPISRPNLTFSTLTVSNMSPEDSSIYLCSVGGGGYGYTFGSGTRLTVV.

DNA for the CDR3: TGTGCCAGCAGCGTAGACAGGGATGACGGCTACACCTTC. It encodes CASSVDRDDGYTF. The gene calls are TRBV9 and TRBJ1-2, with TRBD1 as a possible D gene (6 bases). The V end lost 0 bases, the J end lost 8 bases, and 11 bases lay between the germline ends. The CDR3 runs 13 residues. Germline V gene lookup returns CDR1 SGDLS and CDR2 YYNGEE.

A single count supports this clone. The V gene is TRBV5-1, the J gene TRBJ1-1, with D hard to call. CDR3 length: 15 amino acids. Germline CDR1 reads SGHRS; CDR2 reads YFSETQ. The V and J ends lost 6 bases and 0 bases respectively, with 15 bases between them. In DNA, the CDR3 is TGCGCCAGCACCAGTGATCCAAATATGAACACTGAAGCTTTCTTT. Translating it yields CASTSDPNMNTEAFF.

The V call is TRBV14, the J call TRBJ2-7; D call uncertain. The V end was cut by 4 bases, the J end by 9 bases, with 13 bases between. The CDR3 extends over 12 amino acids. The V gene's germline CDR1 is SGHDN and CDR2 FVKESK. CDR3 region: CASSPLQTTQYF. CDR3 nucleotide sequence: TGTGCCAGCAGCCCCCTTCAGACAACGCAGTACTTC.

The chain recombines TRBV5-6 with TRBJ2-7; 9 bases align to TRBD1. V lost 0 bases to trimming and J lost 4 bases; unmatched junction nucleotides: 5. The length of the CDR3 is 15 residues. CDR1 is SGHDT, CDR2 YYEEEE, per germline. As DNA, the CDR3 is TGTGCCAGCAGCTTGGTCTACAGGGGGCGGTACGAGCAGTACTTC. This gives the protein CASSLVYRGRYEQYF.

CDR3: CASSPGTGYADTQYF. DNA for the CDR3: TGCGCCAGCAGCCCCGGGACAGGGTACGCAGATACGCAGTATTTT. The chain carries TRBV4-1 and TRBJ2-3; 9 bases align to TRBD1. This CDR3 comprises 15 residues. CDR1 and CDR2 (germline): MGHRA, YSYEKL. Trimming at V came to 4 bases and at J to 4 bases, leaving 6 bases not matched to a gene.

The chain couples TRBV11-1 to TRBJ1-5; 9 bases align to TRBD1. The CDR3 sequence is 13 residues long. Trimming at V came to 5 bases and at J to 11 bases, leaving 7 bases not matched to a gene. Germline V gene lookup returns CDR1 SGHAT and CDR2 FQDESV (reference sequence). The CDR3 here is CASSADRGQSQHF. DNA of the CDR3: TGTGCCAGCAGCGCGGACAGGGGCCAGTCCCAGCATTTT.

This chain links TRBV6-1 with TRBJ1-1; no firm D call. In germline, CDR1 is MNHNS, CDR2 SASEGT. With 5 bases removed from V and 4 bases from J, the gap between germline ends came to 14 bases. The CDR3 consists of 14 residues. The CDR3 protein is CASSLQVEGTEAFF. The CDR3, as DNA: TGTGCCAGCAGTCTGCAGGTTGAGGGCACTGAAGCTTTCTTT.

In the case of this clone: This CDR3 is also generated by other DNA sequences in the sample. The chain couples TRBV10-3 to TRBJ2-3; possibly TRBD1 for D (6 bases). There are 17 residues in the CDR3. The V gene's germline CDR1 is ENHRY and CDR2 SYGVKD. Trimming removed 0 bases from V and 6 bases from J, with 19 bases in between. For the CDR3, the DNA is TGTGCCATCAGTGAGTCGACTCGAGGGGGAAGGACGGATACGCAGTATTTT. Protein sequence: CAISESTRGGRTDTQYF.